Below, one TCR beta chain is given with its context. The CDR3 runs 13 residues. Germline assignment: CDR1 ENHRY and CDR2 SYGVKD. The V gene end was trimmed by 5 bases and the J gene end by 6 bases; junction bases not matched to a gene: 6. The sample is drawn from a study of CD8+CD57+ T cells in acquired aplastic anemia. CDR3 and TCR beta VDJ profiling relied on a genomic DNA template. TCRdb used MiXCR to reprocess the reads, holding one entry per CDR3 protein. The data hold 150,000 to 200,000 distinct CDR3 sequences, with 64% observed a single time. This clonotype was sampled from a human donor with severe aplastic anemia or a healthy control (not recorded which). The sample taken for sequencing was sorted CD4+, CD8+, or CD8+CD57+ T cells (not recorded which) from PBMCs. J is TRBJ1-2 and V is TRBV10-3; 7 bases align to TRBD1. Here the CDR3 DNA reads TGTGCCATCAGTATAGACAGGGAGAATGGCTACACCTTC. Translation: CAISIDRENGYTF.